A selection of T cell receptor beta chains follows, all from one sample in a study of T cells in localized non-small cell lung cancer. Using immunoSEQ multiplex PCR, the repertoire was profiled, and TCRdb retains in-frame clones only, with some absent. This sample carries about 29,000 clones, around 89% of them seen once, and the ten largest clones take approximately 10%. The sequenced sample was peripheral blood, obtained before any cancer treatment. These receptors came from a woman aged 35 to 75 with stage I lung adenocarcinoma. Both conserved end residues are part of each CDR3. D genes are given only for firm matches. Some rows have no size entry. The others give once, few or many, or a class for an expanded clone.

D | J | V | size | CDR3 | DNA
TRBD1 | TRBJ1-6 | TRBV5-1 | NA | CASSGGDSNNSPLHF | TGCGCCAGCAGCGGTGGGGACAGCAATAATTCACCCCTCCACTTT
NA | TRBJ1-1 | TRBV7-2 | NA | CASSPRRDTEAFF | TGTGCCAGCAGCCCAAGACGGGACACTGAAGCTTTCTTT
NA | TRBJ2-7 | TRBV19 | NA | CASSIAGASYEQYF | TGTGCCAGTAGTATTGCAGGGGCTAGCTACGAGCAGTACTTC
TRBD2 | TRBJ2-1 | TRBV7-3 | NA | CASSSSGTSGNEQFF | TGTGCCAGCAGCTCCTCCGGGACTAGCGGGAATGAGCAGTTCTTC
TRBD1 | TRBJ2-7 | TRBV10-2 | NA | CASEPGQGKVEQYF | TGCGCCAGCGAACCGGGACAGGGAAAGGTCGAGCAGTACTTC
TRBD2 | TRBJ2-1 | TRBV9 | NA | CASSVERGGTFF | TGTGCCAGCAGCGTAGAGCGGGGGGGCACGTTCTTC
TRBD2 | TRBJ2-5 | TRBV7-2 | NA | CASSYGLAGGRSSETQYF | TGTGCCAGCAGCTATGGACTAGCGGGAGGTCGGAGTAGTGAGACCCAGTACTTC
TRBD2 | TRBJ2-2 | TRBV7-2 | NA | CASSPSGTSGITGELFF | TGTGCCAGCAGCCCTAGCGGGACTAGCGGGATAACCGGGGAGCTGTTTTTT
NA | TRBJ1-6 | TRBV5-1 | NA | CASSTNNSPLHF | TGCGCCAGCAGCACGAATAATTCACCCCTCCACTTT
NA | TRBJ2-7 | TRBV6-5 | NA | CASSRMGPLGYEQYF | TGTGCCAGCAGTCGGATGGGGCCTCTAGGCTACGAGCAGTACTTC
TRBD2 | TRBJ2-3 | TRBV9 | once | CASSSGGLWDTQYF | TGTGCCAGCAGCTCGGGGGGGCTATGGGATACGCAGTATTTT
NA | TRBJ2-1 | TRBV19 | once | CASSTRGSGGSYNEQFF | TGTGCCAGTAGTACCAGGGGGAGCGGGGGCTCCTACAATGAGCAGTTCTTC
NA | TRBJ2-5 | TRBV5-4 | NA | CASSLTHSQETQYF | TGTGCCAGCAGCCTTACCCATAGCCAAGAGACCCAGTACTTC
TRBD1 | TRBJ1-2 | TRBV5-1 | NA | CASSFTGGSNYGYTF | TGCGCCAGCAGCTTCACAGGGGGCTCGAACTATGGCTACACCTTC
NA | TRBJ1-1 | TRBV18 | NA | CASSPGRQNTEAFF | TGTGCCAGCTCCCCGGGCAGGCAGAACACTGAAGCTTTCTTT
TRBD1 | TRBJ1-5 | TRBV28 | few | CASSLLAGQVSNQPQHF | TGTGCCAGCAGTTTGCTGGCGGGACAGGTTAGCAATCAGCCCCAGCATTTT
NA | TRBJ2-7 | TRBV4-1 | NA | CASSTLAGWEQYF | TGCGCCAGCAGCACTCTCGCAGGGTGGGAGCAGTACTTC
TRBD2 | TRBJ2-1 | TRBV7-3 | NA | CASSEGLAGSYNEQFF | TGTGCCAGCAGCGAAGGACTAGCGGGATCCTACAATGAGCAGTTCTTC
NA | TRBJ2-7 | TRBV4-2 | NA | CASSQEPQGSYEQYF | TGTGCCAGCAGCCAAGAGCCGCAGGGGTCCTACGAGCAGTACTTC
NA | TRBJ2-7 | TRBV11-2 | NA | CASSTAYEQYF | TGTGCCAGCAGCACCGCTTACGAGCAGTACTTC
NA | TRBJ1-4 | TRBV4-3 | NA | CASSQDFGFGEKLFF | TGCGCCAGCAGCCAAGATTTCGGGTTTGGTGAAAAACTGTTTTTT
TRBD1 | TRBJ1-4 | TRBV27 | NA | CASGQGASWRTNEKLFF | TGTGCCAGCGGACAGGGGGCTTCATGGCGCACTAATGAAAAACTGTTTTTT
TRBD1 | TRBJ2-5 | TRBV7-8 | NA | CASSLGTGQETQYF | TGTGCCAGCAGCTTAGGGACAGGCCAAGAGACCCAGTACTTC
TRBD1 | TRBJ2-7 | TRBV9 | NA | CASSFGQDPYEQYF | TGTGCCAGCAGCTTCGGACAGGACCCCTACGAGCAGTACTTC
NA | TRBJ2-2 | TRBV7-2 | NA | CASSLAGTVNTGELFF | TGTGCCAGCAGCTTAGCAGGAACAGTGAACACCGGGGAGCTGTTTTTT
TRBD1 | TRBJ1-1 | TRBV25-1 | NA | CASRDRRRMNTEAFF | TGTGCCAGCAGGGACAGGAGACGGATGAACACTGAAGCTTTCTTT
NA | TRBJ1-1 | TRBV5-4 | NA | CAHGAAPNTEAFF | TGTGCCCACGGGGCAGCCCCAAACACTGAAGCTTTCTTT
TRBD1 | TRBJ2-2 | TRBV5-1 | NA | CASSTRDRVNTGELFF | TGCGCCAGCAGCACCCGGGACAGGGTGAACACCGGGGAGCTGTTTTTT
TRBD1 | TRBJ2-1 | TRBV7-2 | NA | CASSRGQDYDNEQFF | TGTGCCAGCAGCCGAGGACAGGATTACGACAATGAGCAGTTCTTC
NA | TRBJ2-3 | TRBV4-1 | NA | CASSVGGTDTQYF | TGCGCCAGCAGCGTTGGGGGCACAGATACGCAGTATTTT
TRBD1 | TRBJ1-5 | TRBV6-5 | NA | CASSGDRGQPQHF | TGTGCCAGCAGTGGGGACAGGGGCCAGCCCCAGCATTTT
NA | TRBJ2-5 | TRBV7-9 | once | CASSLVSPGVTQYF | TGTGCCAGCAGCTTAGTGTCACCTGGGGTGACCCAGTACTTC
NA | TRBJ2-7 | TRBV4-1 | NA | CASSQIGVSYEQYF | TGCGCCAGCAGCCAAATAGGGGTTTCCTACGAGCAGTACTTC
NA | TRBJ1-6 | TRBV4-2 | NA | CASSPTSGRNSPLHF | TGTGCCAGCAGCCCGACCTCAGGGCGGAATTCACCCCTCCACTTT
TRBD1 | TRBJ1-4 | TRBV28 | NA | CASSQPGTGLNEKLFF | TGTGCCAGCAGTCAACCCGGGACAGGGCTTAATGAAAAACTGTTTTTT
NA | TRBJ2-7 | TRBV6-1 | NA | CASSEQAHYYEQYF | TGTGCCAGCAGTGAGCAGGCACACTACTACGAGCAGTACTTC
NA | TRBJ1-2 | TRBV4-3 | NA | CASSQGANYGYTF | TGCGCCAGCAGCCAAGGGGCTAACTATGGCTACACCTTC
NA | TRBJ2-3 | TRBV11-3 | NA | CASSLRGADTQYF | TGTGCCAGCAGCTTGAGGGGCGCAGATACGCAGTATTTT
TRBD1 | TRBJ1-6 | TRBV7-9 | once | CASSSRDSRSPLHF | TGTGCCAGCAGCTCTCGGGACAGCAGATCACCCCTCCACTTT
NA | TRBJ1-1 | TRBV5-6 | NA | CASSFIAGRGTEAFF | TGTGCCAGCAGCTTTATAGCGGGCAGGGGCACTGAAGCTTTCTTT
NA | TRBJ2-4 | TRBV7-8 | NA | CASSPMGQALAKNIQYF | TGTGCCAGCAGCCCCATGGGCCAGGCCCTAGCCAAAAACATTCAGTACTTC
NA | TRBJ1-3 | TRBV30 | once | CAWNPSGMGNTIYF | TGTGCCTGGAACCCCTCGGGGATGGGAAACACCATATATTTT
NA | TRBJ1-5 | TRBV19 | NA | CASSLEGLNLNQPQHF | TGTGCCAGTAGTTTAGAGGGGCTGAATCTCAATCAGCCCCAGCATTTT
NA | TRBJ1-6 | TRBV6-4 | NA | CASSQVLNSPLHF | TGTGCCAGCTCCCAGGTTCTAAATTCACCCCTCCACTTT
NA | TRBJ2-3 | TRBV7-3 | NA | CASSSTPAVDTQYF | TGTGCCAGCAGCTCCACCCCCGCTGTAGATACGCAGTATTTT
TRBD2 | TRBJ2-7 | TRBV7-9 | NA | CASSLGGREGPEQYF | TGTGCCAGCAGCTTAGGCGGCAGGGAGGGCCCCGAGCAGTACTTC
NA | TRBJ1-1 | TRBV11-2 | NA | CASSPQRGAGTEAFF | TGTGCCAGCAGCCCCCAACGGGGAGCCGGCACTGAAGCTTTCTTT
NA | TRBJ2-5 | TRBV6-6 | NA | CASSYREWETQYF | TGTGCCAGCAGTTACCGGGAGTGGGAGACCCAGTACTTC
NA | TRBJ1-2 | TRBV2 | NA | CASSEAGGGLRGYTF | TGTGCCAGCAGTGAAGCCGGCGGCGGGTTGCGTGGCTACACCTTC
NA | TRBJ2-3 | TRBV27 | NA | CASSFQGDTQYF | TGTGCCAGCAGTTTCCAGGGAGATACGCAGTATTTT
NA | TRBJ2-5 | TRBV4-2 | NA | CASSLGTGVRETQYF | TGTGCCAGCAGCCTGGGGACGGGAGTAAGGGAGACCCAGTACTTC
TRBD2 | TRBJ2-3 | TRBV25-1 | once | CASSDSSGRADTQYF | TGTGCCAGCAGTGATTCAAGCGGGAGGGCAGATACGCAGTATTTT
NA | TRBJ2-3 | TRBV10-1 | NA | CASSECRLRIDTQYF | TGCGCCAGCAGTGAGTGCAGACTTCGGATAGATACGCAGTATTTT
NA | TRBJ2-7 | TRBV27 | once | CASSLSINWADRSYEQYF | TGTGCCAGCAGTTTATCGATAAATTGGGCAGACCGCTCCTACGAGCAGTACTTC
TRBD2 | TRBJ2-3 | TRBV9 | NA | CASSAVGLAGSTDTQYF | TGTGCCAGCAGCGCCGTCGGACTAGCGGGTAGCACAGATACGCAGTATTTT